These T cell receptor beta chains were read from a single sample in a study of radiation and T cells in renal cell carcinoma. Data came from immunoSEQ multiplex PCR; TCRdb stores just in-frame clones and leaves some out. The data show about 59,000 clones, around 78% seen once. Specimen: blood, collected from a patient whose treatment included radiotherapy and nephrectomy. The source is a man aged 55-75 years with renal cell carcinoma. Both conserved end residues are part of each CDR3. The D gene is left open where the match is weak. Where a row states a size, it is once, few, many or the class of an expanded clone; other rows omit it.

j_call: TRBJ1-1
v_call: TRBV5-1
d_call: NA
clone_size: NA
cdr3_length: 15
cdr3_nt: TGCGCCAGCAGCTTGTTGGGGGAGGCGGGCACTGAAGCTTTCTTT
cdr3_aa: CASSLLGEAGTEAFF

j_call: TRBJ2-3
v_call: TRBV10-1
d_call: NA
clone_size: NA
cdr3_length: 12
cdr3_nt: TGCGCCAGCAGTGGATCCACAGATACGCAGTATTTT
cdr3_aa: CASSGSTDTQYF

j_call: TRBJ1-5
v_call: TRBV4-1
d_call: NA
clone_size: once
cdr3_length: 14
cdr3_nt: TGCGCCAGCAGCCAAGATCCAACCAATCAGCCCCAGCATTTT
cdr3_aa: CASSQDPTNQPQHF

j_call: TRBJ1-4
v_call: TRBV5-1
d_call: NA
clone_size: NA
cdr3_length: 15
cdr3_nt: TGCGCCAGCAGCCCGGATGGGCACAAGGTTGAAAAACTGTTTTTT
cdr3_aa: CASSPDGHKVEKLFF

j_call: TRBJ1-1
v_call: TRBV27
d_call: NA
clone_size: NA
cdr3_length: 13
cdr3_nt: TGTGCCAGCAGTTTCTCTGGGAACACTGAAGCTTTCTTT
cdr3_aa: CASSFSGNTEAFF

j_call: TRBJ1-3
v_call: TRBV2
d_call: NA
clone_size: NA
cdr3_length: 14
cdr3_nt: TGTGCCAGCAGAGGGACAATGAGGGGAAACACCATATATTTT
cdr3_aa: CASRGTMRGNTIYF

j_call: TRBJ1-1
v_call: TRBV21-1
d_call: NA
clone_size: NA
cdr3_length: 17
cdr3_nt: TGTGCCAGCAGCACGAGACAGGGAGTGAATCTGAACACTGAAGCTTTCTTT
cdr3_aa: CASSTRQGVNLNTEAFF

j_call: TRBJ2-7
v_call: TRBV27
d_call: NA
clone_size: NA
cdr3_length: 15
cdr3_nt: TGTGCCAGCAGTCCCATAGACACCTCCTCCTACGAGCAGTACTTC
cdr3_aa: CASSPIDTSSYEQYF

j_call: TRBJ1-1
v_call: TRBV30
d_call: TRBD1
clone_size: NA
cdr3_length: 14
cdr3_nt: TGTGCCTGCCGCCGGGACAGGGGAAAAACTGAAGCTTTCTTT
cdr3_aa: CACRRDRGKTEAFF

j_call: TRBJ1-3
v_call: TRBV30
d_call: NA
clone_size: NA
cdr3_length: 15
cdr3_nt: TGTGCCTGGAGTGCCCAGGGGATAACTGGAAACACCATATATTTT
cdr3_aa: CAWSAQGITGNTIYF

j_call: TRBJ2-2
v_call: TRBV14
d_call: TRBD2
clone_size: NA
cdr3_length: 17
cdr3_nt: TGTGCCAGCAGCCCCCGGGGGGTGGCGGGAGTCACCGGGGAGCTGTTTTTT
cdr3_aa: CASSPRGVAGVTGELFF

j_call: TRBJ1-5
v_call: TRBV27
d_call: NA
clone_size: many
cdr3_length: 14
cdr3_nt: TGTGCCAGTTCAGCCGGGAAGGGTCCGTTAACCCAGCATTTT
cdr3_aa: CASSAGKGPLTQHF

j_call: TRBJ2-1
v_call: TRBV6-6
d_call: NA
clone_size: NA
cdr3_length: 13
cdr3_nt: TGTGCCAGCAGTGGAACAGGGGAGGATGAGCAGTTCTTC
cdr3_aa: CASSGTGEDEQFF

j_call: TRBJ2-2
v_call: TRBV19
d_call: TRBD2
clone_size: NA
cdr3_length: 17
cdr3_nt: TGTGCCAGTAGTATAGACGCCGCGGGCGGGGGCACCGGGGAGCTGTTTTTT
cdr3_aa: CASSIDAAGGGTGELFF

j_call: TRBJ2-3
v_call: TRBV19
d_call: NA
clone_size: NA
cdr3_length: 16
cdr3_nt: TGTGCCACCTCGGGGGACACCATCTCTAGCACAGATACGCAGTATTTT
cdr3_aa: CATSGDTISSTDTQYF

j_call: TRBJ2-7
v_call: TRBV30
d_call: NA
clone_size: NA
cdr3_length: 11
cdr3_nt: TGTGCCTGGGACAGCTCCTACGAGCAGTACTTC
cdr3_aa: CAWDSSYEQYF

j_call: TRBJ1-2
v_call: TRBV28
d_call: NA
clone_size: NA
cdr3_length: 14
cdr3_nt: TGTGCCAGCGGCTCGTTGGGGGGGCCCTATGGCTACACCTTC
cdr3_aa: CASGSLGGPYGYTF

j_call: TRBJ2-1
v_call: TRBV7-2
d_call: NA
clone_size: NA
cdr3_length: 14
cdr3_nt: TGTGCCAGCAGCTTAGGCGACGCGAGTAATGAGCAGTTCTTC
cdr3_aa: CASSLGDASNEQFF

j_call: TRBJ1-2
v_call: TRBV15
d_call: TRBD1
clone_size: NA
cdr3_length: 15
cdr3_nt: TGTGCCACCAGCAGAGTACAGGGGGCTCCAGATAGCTACACCTTC
cdr3_aa: CATSRVQGAPDSYTF

j_call: TRBJ1-3
v_call: TRBV11-3
d_call: NA
clone_size: NA
cdr3_length: 16
cdr3_nt: TGTGCCAGCAGCTTGATGCCCACAGCGCTTGGAAACACCATATATTTT
cdr3_aa: CASSLMPTALGNTIYF

j_call: TRBJ2-5
v_call: TRBV4-2
d_call: TRBD2
clone_size: NA
cdr3_length: 15
cdr3_nt: TGTGCCAGCAGCCAAGTACTAGCGGGAGAAGAGACCCAGTACTTC
cdr3_aa: CASSQVLAGEETQYF

j_call: TRBJ2-3
v_call: TRBV9
d_call: TRBD2
clone_size: NA
cdr3_length: 16
cdr3_nt: TGTGCCAGCAGCCCTGGAGCCGGGACTAGTACAGATACGCAGTATTTT
cdr3_aa: CASSPGAGTSTDTQYF

j_call: TRBJ1-2
v_call: TRBV9
d_call: NA
clone_size: NA
cdr3_length: 15
cdr3_nt: TGTGCCAGCAGCGTAGGTGAAGGGAATAACTATGGCTACACCTTC
cdr3_aa: CASSVGEGNNYGYTF

j_call: TRBJ1-2
v_call: TRBV7-3
d_call: TRBD1
clone_size: NA
cdr3_length: 15
cdr3_nt: TGTGCCAGCAGCGCCGGGACAGGGGACATCTATGGCTACACCTTC
cdr3_aa: CASSAGTGDIYGYTF

j_call: TRBJ1-4
v_call: TRBV7-9
d_call: NA
clone_size: once
cdr3_length: 13
cdr3_nt: TGTGCCAGCAGCCTCGAGTATAATGAAAAACTGTTTTTT
cdr3_aa: CASSLEYNEKLFF

j_call: TRBJ2-7
v_call: TRBV2
d_call: TRBD2
clone_size: NA
cdr3_length: 16
cdr3_nt: TGTGCCAGCAGTGCACAGGGACTAGCGGGGGCCTACGAGCAGTACTTC
cdr3_aa: CASSAQGLAGAYEQYF

j_call: TRBJ1-5
v_call: TRBV19
d_call: NA
clone_size: NA
cdr3_length: 13
cdr3_nt: TGTGCCAGTAGTCCGCGCGAGGGCCAGCCCCAGCATTTT
cdr3_aa: CASSPREGQPQHF

j_call: TRBJ2-1
v_call: TRBV11-3
d_call: NA
clone_size: NA
cdr3_length: 16
cdr3_nt: TGTGCCAGCAGCCTAGGGGCTTGGGACCCGAAGGATGAGCAGTTCTTC
cdr3_aa: CASSLGAWDPKDEQFF

j_call: TRBJ1-6
v_call: TRBV4-3
d_call: TRBD1
clone_size: NA
cdr3_length: 14
cdr3_nt: TGCGCCAGCGGAATGGACAGGGGCGTCTCACCCCTCCACTTT
cdr3_aa: CASGMDRGVSPLHF

j_call: TRBJ1-1
v_call: TRBV12-5
d_call: TRBD1
clone_size: few
cdr3_length: 11
cdr3_nt: TGTGCTAGTGGACCGAGGGGGCAGGTTTTCTTT
cdr3_aa: CASGPRGQVFF

j_call: TRBJ2-7
v_call: TRBV7-2
d_call: NA
clone_size: NA
cdr3_length: 12
cdr3_nt: TGTGCCAGCAGCTTTTCTTCCCGAGAGCAGTACTTC
cdr3_aa: CASSFSSREQYF

j_call: TRBJ1-1
v_call: TRBV6-5
d_call: NA
clone_size: NA
cdr3_length: 15
cdr3_nt: TGTGCCAGCAGTGGAACAGGGTCGAGGAGGGCTGAAGCTTTCTTT
cdr3_aa: CASSGTGSRRAEAFF

j_call: TRBJ1-5
v_call: TRBV7-3
d_call: TRBD1
clone_size: NA
cdr3_length: 18
cdr3_nt: TGTGCCAGCAGCCGTTCGGACAGGGGGCTTTATAGCAATCAGCCCCAGCATTTT
cdr3_aa: CASSRSDRGLYSNQPQHF

j_call: TRBJ2-5
v_call: TRBV7-8
d_call: NA
clone_size: NA
cdr3_length: 16
cdr3_nt: TGTGCCAGCAGCTTAAGGTGGGGGGGGGCCCAAGAAACCCAGTACTTC
cdr3_aa: CASSLRWGGAQETQYF

j_call: TRBJ1-6
v_call: TRBV7-2
d_call: NA
clone_size: NA
cdr3_length: 14
cdr3_nt: TGTGCCAGCAGCCCACAGGGCCCTAATTCACCCCTCCACTTT
cdr3_aa: CASSPQGPNSPLHF

j_call: TRBJ2-1
v_call: TRBV12-1
d_call: NA
clone_size: NA
cdr3_length: 15
cdr3_nt: TGTGCCAGGCATCCGGGACTGAGCTCCTACAATGAGCAGTTCTTC
cdr3_aa: CARHPGLSSYNEQFF

j_call: TRBJ1-2
v_call: TRBV7-8
d_call: TRBD1
clone_size: NA
cdr3_length: 12
cdr3_nt: TGTGCCAGCAGCTTGACAGGGTTAGGCTACACCTTC
cdr3_aa: CASSLTGLGYTF

j_call: TRBJ1-6
v_call: TRBV6-6
d_call: TRBD1
clone_size: once
cdr3_length: 14
cdr3_nt: TGTGCCAGCAGTCTCCGACAGGGAGAATCACCCCTCCACTTT
cdr3_aa: CASSLRQGESPLHF

j_call: TRBJ2-4
v_call: TRBV7-6
d_call: TRBD1
clone_size: NA
cdr3_length: 14
cdr3_nt: TGTGCCAGCAGCGATGACAGGGGGCTTGGAATTCAGTACTTC
cdr3_aa: CASSDDRGLGIQYF

j_call: TRBJ2-3
v_call: TRBV18
d_call: TRBD2
clone_size: NA
cdr3_length: 15
cdr3_nt: TGTGCCAGCTCTCGCGGGACTAGCGGAACAGATACGCAGTATTTT
cdr3_aa: CASSRGTSGTDTQYF

j_call: TRBJ2-7
v_call: TRBV19
d_call: TRBD1
clone_size: NA
cdr3_length: 13
cdr3_nt: TGTGCCAGTGGGACAGGGCAAACCTACGAGCAGTACTTC
cdr3_aa: CASGTGQTYEQYF